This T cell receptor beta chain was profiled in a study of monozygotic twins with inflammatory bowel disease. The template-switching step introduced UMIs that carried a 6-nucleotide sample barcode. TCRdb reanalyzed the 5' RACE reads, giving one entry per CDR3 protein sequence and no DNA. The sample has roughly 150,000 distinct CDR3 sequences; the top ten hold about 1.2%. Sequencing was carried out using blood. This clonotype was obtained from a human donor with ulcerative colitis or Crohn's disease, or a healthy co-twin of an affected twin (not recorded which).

CDR3 protein: CASSWRGGSDRSDTQYF. This chain links TRBV12-3 or TRBV12-4 with TRBJ2-3; TCRdb picks TRBD2, but there is no DNA to check that call. The CDR3 spans 17 residues.